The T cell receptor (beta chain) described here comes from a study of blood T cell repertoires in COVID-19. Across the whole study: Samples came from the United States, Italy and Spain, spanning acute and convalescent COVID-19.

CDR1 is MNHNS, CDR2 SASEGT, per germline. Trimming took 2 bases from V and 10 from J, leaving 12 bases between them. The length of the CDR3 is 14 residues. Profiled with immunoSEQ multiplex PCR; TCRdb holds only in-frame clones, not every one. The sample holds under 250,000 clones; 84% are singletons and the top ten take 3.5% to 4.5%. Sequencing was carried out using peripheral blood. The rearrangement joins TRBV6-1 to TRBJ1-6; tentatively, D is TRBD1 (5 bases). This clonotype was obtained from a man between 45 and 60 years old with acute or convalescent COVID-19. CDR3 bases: TGTGCCAGCAGTGAATTGGGCAGGGCCTCACCCCTCCACTTT. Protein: CASSELGRASPLHF.